The sequence of this T cell receptor beta chain was determined in a study of identical twins. TCRdb independently ran MiXCR on the 5' RACE reads; one entry per CDR3 protein. This table holds 240,000 or so distinct CDR3 sequences, 12% found once. CDR1 is SGHTA and CDR2 is FQGTGA in the germline V gene. Trimming took 4 bases from V and 4 from J, leaving 10 bases between them. The CDR3 runs 13 residues. These data were also filed under a second study, of yellow fever vaccine responses in identical twins.

The sequence was obtained from a woman aged 18-29 years in good health. The chain combines TRBV7-3 with TRBJ2-5; D is undetermined. Sequenced material: memory (CD45RO+) T cells sorted from blood. The CDR3 nucleotides are TGTGCCAGCAGCTCCTACCCCCGAGAGACCCAGTACTTC. This encodes CASSSYPRETQYF.